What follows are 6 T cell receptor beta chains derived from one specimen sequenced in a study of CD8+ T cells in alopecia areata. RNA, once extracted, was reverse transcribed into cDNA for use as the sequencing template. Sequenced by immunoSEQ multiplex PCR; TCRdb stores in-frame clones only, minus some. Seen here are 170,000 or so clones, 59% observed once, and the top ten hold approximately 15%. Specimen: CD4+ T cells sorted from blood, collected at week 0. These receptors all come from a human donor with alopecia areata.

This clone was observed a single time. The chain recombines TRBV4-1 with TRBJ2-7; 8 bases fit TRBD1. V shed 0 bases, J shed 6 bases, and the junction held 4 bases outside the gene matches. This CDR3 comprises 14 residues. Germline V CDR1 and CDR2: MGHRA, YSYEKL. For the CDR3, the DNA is TGCGCCAGCAGCCAAGATTCCACAGGGGGCGAGCAGTACTTC. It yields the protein CASSQDSTGGEQYF.

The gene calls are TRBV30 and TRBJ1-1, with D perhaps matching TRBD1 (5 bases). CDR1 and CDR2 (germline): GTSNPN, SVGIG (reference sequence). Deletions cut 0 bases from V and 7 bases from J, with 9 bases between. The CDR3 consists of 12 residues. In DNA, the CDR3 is TGTGCCTGGAGTGTCCGGGACGGTGAAGCTTTCTTT. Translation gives CAWSVRDGEAFF. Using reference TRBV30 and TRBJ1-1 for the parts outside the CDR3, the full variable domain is SQTIHQWPATLVQPVGSPLSLECTVEGTSNPNLYWYRQAAGRGLQLLFYSVGIGQISSEVPQNLSASRPQDRQFILSSKKLLLSDSGFYLCAWSVRDGEAFFGQGTRLTVV.

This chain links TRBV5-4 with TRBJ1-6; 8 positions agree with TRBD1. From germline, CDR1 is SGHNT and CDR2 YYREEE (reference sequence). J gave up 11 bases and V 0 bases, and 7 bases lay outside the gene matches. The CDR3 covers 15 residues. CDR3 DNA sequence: TGTGCCAGCAGCTTGGGACAGGGGCCGCTTACACCCCTCCACTTT. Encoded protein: CASSLGQGPLTPLHF.

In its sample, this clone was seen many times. CDR3 region: CASSLSGRNTGELFF. The CDR3 bases are TGCGCCAGCAGCCTATCGGGACGCAACACCGGGGAGCTGTTTTTT. The V call is TRBV4-1, the J call TRBJ2-2; either TRBD1 or TRBD2 may supply D (5 bases each). This CDR3 has 15 amino acids. Trimming pared 4 bases from V and 2 bases from J, leaving 11 bases between. Per germline, CDR1 MGHRA and CDR2 YSYEKL.

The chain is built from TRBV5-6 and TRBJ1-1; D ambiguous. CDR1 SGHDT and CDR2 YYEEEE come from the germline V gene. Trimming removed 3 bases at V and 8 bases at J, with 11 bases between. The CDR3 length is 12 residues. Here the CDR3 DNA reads TGTGCCAGCAGCTACCAGAGGCTAGAAGCTTTCTTT. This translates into CASSYQRLEAFF.

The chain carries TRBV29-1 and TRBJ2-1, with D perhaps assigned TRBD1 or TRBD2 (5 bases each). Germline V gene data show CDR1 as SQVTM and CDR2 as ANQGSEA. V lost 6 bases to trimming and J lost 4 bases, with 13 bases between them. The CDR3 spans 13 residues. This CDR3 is CSVGENEYNEQFF. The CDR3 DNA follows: TGCAGCGTGGGGGAGAATGAGTACAATGAGCAGTTCTTC.